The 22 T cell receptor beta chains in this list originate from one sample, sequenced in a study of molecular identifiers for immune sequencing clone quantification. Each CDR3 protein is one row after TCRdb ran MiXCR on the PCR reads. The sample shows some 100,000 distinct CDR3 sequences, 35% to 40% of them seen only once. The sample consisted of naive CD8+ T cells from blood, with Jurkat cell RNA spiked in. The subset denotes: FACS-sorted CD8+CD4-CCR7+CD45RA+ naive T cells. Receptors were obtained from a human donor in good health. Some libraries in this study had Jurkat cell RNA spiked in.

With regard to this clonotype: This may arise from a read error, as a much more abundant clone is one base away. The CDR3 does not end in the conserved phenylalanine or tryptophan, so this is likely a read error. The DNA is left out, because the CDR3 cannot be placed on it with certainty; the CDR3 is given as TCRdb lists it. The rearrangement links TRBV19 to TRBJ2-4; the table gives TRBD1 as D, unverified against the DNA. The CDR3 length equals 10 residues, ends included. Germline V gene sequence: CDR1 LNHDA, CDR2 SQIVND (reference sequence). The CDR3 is CASSMGQKYC.

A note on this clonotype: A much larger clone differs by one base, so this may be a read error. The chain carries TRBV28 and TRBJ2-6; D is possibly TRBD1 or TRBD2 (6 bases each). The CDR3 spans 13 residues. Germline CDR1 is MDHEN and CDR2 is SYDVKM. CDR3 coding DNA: TGTGCCAGCAGTCGGAGGGGGGTCAACGTCCTGACTTTC. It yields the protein CASSRRGVNVLTF.

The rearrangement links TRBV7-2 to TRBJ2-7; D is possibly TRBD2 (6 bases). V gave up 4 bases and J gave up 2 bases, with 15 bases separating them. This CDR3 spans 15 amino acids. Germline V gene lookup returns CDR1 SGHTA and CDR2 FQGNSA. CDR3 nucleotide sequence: TGTGCCAGCAGCTCCATGGGGGGAGGCGCCTACGAGCAGTACTTC. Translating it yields CASSSMGGGAYEQYF.

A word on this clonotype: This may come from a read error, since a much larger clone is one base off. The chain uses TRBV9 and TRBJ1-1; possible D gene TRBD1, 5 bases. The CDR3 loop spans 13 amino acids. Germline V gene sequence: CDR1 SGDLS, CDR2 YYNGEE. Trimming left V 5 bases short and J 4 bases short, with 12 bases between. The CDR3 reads CASSEGLLTEAFF. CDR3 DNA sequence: TGTGCCAGCAGTGAGGGGTTACTCACTGAAGCTTTCTTT.

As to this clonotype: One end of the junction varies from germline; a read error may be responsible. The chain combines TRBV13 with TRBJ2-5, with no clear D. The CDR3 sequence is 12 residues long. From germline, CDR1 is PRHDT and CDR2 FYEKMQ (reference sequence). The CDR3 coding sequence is TGTGCCAGCAGCTCGGCCCAAGAGCCCCAGTACTTC. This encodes CASSSAQEPQYF.

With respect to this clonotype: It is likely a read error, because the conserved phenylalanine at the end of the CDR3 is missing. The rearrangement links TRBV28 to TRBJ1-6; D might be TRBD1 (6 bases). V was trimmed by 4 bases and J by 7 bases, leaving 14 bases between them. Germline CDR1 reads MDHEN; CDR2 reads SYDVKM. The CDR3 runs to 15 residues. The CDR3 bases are TGTGCCAGCAGTTACCTCACAGGGAACAATTCACCCCTCCACTCT. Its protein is CASSYLTGNNSPLHS.

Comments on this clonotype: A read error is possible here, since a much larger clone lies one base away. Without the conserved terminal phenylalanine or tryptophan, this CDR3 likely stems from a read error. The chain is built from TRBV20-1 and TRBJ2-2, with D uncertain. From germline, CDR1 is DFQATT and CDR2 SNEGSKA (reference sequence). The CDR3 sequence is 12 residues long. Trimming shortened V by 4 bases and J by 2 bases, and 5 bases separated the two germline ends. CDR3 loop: CSAKVNTGELFI. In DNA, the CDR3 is TGCAGTGCTAAAGTTAACACCGGGGAGCTGTTTATT.

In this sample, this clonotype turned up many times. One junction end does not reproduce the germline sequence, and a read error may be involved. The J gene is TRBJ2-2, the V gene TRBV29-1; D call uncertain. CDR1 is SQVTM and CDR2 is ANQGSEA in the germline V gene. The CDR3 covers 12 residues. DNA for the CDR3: TGCAGCGTGGAAGGGTGGACCGGGGAGCTGTTTTTT. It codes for CSVEGWTGELFF.

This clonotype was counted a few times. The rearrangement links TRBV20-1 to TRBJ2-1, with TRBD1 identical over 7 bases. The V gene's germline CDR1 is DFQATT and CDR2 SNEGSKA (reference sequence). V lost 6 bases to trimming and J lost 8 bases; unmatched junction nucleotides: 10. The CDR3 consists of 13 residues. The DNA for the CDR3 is TGCAGTGCGGAGAACAGGGGCGAGGATGAGCAGTTCTTC. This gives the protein CSAENRGEDEQFF.

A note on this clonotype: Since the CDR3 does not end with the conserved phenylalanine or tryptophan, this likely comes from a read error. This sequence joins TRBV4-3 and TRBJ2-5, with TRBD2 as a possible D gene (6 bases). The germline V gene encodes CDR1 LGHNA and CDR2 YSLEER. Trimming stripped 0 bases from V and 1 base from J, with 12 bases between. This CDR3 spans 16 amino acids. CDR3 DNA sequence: TGCGCCAGCAGCCAAGATCGAGCGGGCCGCCAAGAGACCCAGTACTAC. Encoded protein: CASSQDRAGRQETQYY.

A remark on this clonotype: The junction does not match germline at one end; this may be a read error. CDR3 bases: TGTGCCCGCAGCACCGGAAGCACAGATACGCAGTATTTT. Translated, it gives CARSTGSTDTQYF. This chain uses TRBV5-6 with TRBJ2-3; D is unclear. The germline CDR1 and CDR2 sequences are SGHDT and YYEEEE. The CDR3 contains 13 residues.

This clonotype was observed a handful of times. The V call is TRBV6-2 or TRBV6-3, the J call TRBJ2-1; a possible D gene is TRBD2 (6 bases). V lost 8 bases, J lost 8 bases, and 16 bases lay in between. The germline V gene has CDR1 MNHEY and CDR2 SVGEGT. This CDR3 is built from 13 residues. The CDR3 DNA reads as TGTGCCAGCTCCGCTCACCCGGGGGATGAGCAGTTCTTC. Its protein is CASSAHPGDEQFF.

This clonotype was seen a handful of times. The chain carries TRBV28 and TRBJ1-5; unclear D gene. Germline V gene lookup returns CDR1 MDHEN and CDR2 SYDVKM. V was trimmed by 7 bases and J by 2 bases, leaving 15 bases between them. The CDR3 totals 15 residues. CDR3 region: CASKRVSLGNQPQHF. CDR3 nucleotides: TGTGCCAGCAAAAGGGTCAGTCTCGGCAATCAGCCCCAGCATTTT.

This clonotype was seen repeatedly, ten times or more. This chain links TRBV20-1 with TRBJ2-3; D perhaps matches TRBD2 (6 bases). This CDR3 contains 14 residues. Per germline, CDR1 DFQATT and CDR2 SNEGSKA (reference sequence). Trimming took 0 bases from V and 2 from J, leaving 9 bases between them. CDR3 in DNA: TGCAGTGCTAGAGATGAGGGACTCACAGATACGCAGTATTTT. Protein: CSARDEGLTDTQYF.

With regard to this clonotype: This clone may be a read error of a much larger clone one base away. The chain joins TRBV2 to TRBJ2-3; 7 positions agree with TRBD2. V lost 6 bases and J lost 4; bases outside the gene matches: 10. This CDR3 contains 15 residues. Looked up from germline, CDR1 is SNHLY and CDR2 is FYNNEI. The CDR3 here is CASRETSRSADTQYF. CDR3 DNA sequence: TGTGCCAGCAGGGAGACTAGCAGGAGCGCAGATACGCAGTATTTT.

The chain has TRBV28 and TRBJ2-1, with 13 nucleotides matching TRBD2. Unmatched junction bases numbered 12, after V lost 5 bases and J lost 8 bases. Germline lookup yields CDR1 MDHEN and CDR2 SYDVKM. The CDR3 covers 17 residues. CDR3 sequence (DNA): TGTGCCAGCAGTAAACCGGGACTAGCGGGATCGAGGGATGAGCAGTTCTTC. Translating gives CASSKPGLAGSRDEQFF. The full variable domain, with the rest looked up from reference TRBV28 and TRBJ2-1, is DVKVTQSSRYLVKRTGEKVFLECVQDMDHENMFWYRQDPGLGLRLIYFSYDVKMKEKGDIPEGYSVSREKKERFSLILESASTNQTSMYLCASSKPGLAGSRDEQFFGPGTRLTVL.

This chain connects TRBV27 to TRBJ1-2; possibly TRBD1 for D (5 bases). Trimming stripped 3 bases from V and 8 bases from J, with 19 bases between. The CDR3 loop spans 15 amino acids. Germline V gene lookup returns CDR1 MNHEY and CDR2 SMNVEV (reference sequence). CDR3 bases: TGTGCCAGCAGTTTCGCCCAGGGCCCCCTCGGGGGCTACACCTTC. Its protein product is CASSFAQGPLGGYTF.

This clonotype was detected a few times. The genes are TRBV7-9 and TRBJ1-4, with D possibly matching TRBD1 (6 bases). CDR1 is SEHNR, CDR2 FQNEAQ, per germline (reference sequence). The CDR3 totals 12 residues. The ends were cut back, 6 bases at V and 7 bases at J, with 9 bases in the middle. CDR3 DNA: TGTGCCAGCAGGGGACAACGTGAAAAACTGTTTTTT. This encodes CASRGQREKLFF.

The DNA of the CDR3 is TGCGCCAGCAGCCACGACATCGCTAGACGCACAGATACGCAGTATTTT. Amino acids: CASSHDIARRTDTQYF. V gene TRBV4-3 combines with J gene TRBJ2-3; unclear D gene. V was pared by 3 bases and J by 1 base, with 14 bases between. Per the germline V gene, CDR1 is LGHNA and CDR2 is YSLEER. This CDR3 comprises 16 residues.

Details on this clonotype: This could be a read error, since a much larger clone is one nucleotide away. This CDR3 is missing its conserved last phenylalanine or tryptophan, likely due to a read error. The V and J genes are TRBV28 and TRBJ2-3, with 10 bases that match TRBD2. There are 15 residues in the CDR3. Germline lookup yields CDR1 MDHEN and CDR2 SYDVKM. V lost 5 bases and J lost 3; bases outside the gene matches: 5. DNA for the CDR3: TGTGCCAGCAGTCGCCTAGCGGGGGCTACAGATACGCAGTATTAT. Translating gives CASSRLAGATDTQYY.

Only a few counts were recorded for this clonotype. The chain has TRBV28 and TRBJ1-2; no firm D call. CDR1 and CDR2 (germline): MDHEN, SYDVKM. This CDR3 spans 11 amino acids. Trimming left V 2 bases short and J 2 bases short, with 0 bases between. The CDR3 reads CASSLNYGYTF. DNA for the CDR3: TGTGCCAGCAGTTTAAACTATGGCTACACCTTC.

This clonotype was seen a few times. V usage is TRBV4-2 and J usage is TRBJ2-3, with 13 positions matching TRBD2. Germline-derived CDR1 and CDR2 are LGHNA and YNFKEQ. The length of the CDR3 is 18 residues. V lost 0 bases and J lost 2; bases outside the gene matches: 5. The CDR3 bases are TGTGCCAGCAGCCAAGATCCCGGGACTAGCGGGGCCACAGATACGCAGTATTTT. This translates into CASSQDPGTSGATDTQYF.